This record looks at one T cell receptor (beta chain) sequence and its context. The data stem from a study of blood T cell repertoires in COVID-19. Overall study context: Acute-phase and convalescent COVID-19 samples originated in the United States, Italy and Spain. Nucleic acid was either cDNA or gDNA, and it came from T cells, B-cell-depleted T cells, or PBMCs.

CDR1 and CDR2 from the germline V gene are KGHSH and LQKENI. V was shortened by 0 bases and J by 7 bases, with 4 bases between the two germline ends. CDR3 length equals 12 residues. In the source study's methods: Estimates of nucleated cell counts were drawn from the amplification of reference gene primers. Sequencing was performed with immunoSEQ multiplex PCR; in TCRdb, only in-frame clones are kept and a portion is missing. That table gives V, J and clone size, and the DNA gave D and trimming. The data contain fewer than 60,000 clones, 87% of them seen just once; the ten biggest clones take up roughly a tenth.

The chain links TRBV18 to TRBJ2-1; D not resolved. Sequenced: peripheral blood. The source is a human donor with acute or convalescent COVID-19. The donor label of this sample is uncertain. CDR3 DNA sequence: TGTGCCAGCTCACCACCTACTAATGAGCAGTTCTTC. This sequence encodes CASSPPTNEQFF. Together with reference TRBV18 and TRBJ2-1, the CDR3 gives the full variable domain: NAGVMQNPRHLVRRRGQEARLRCSPMKGHSHVYWYRQLPEEGLKFMVYLQKENIIDESGMPKERFSAEFPKEGPSILRIQQVVRGDSAAYFCASSPPTNEQFFGPGTRLTVL.